One and the same sample provided the 8 T cell receptor beta chains below, sequenced in a study of blood T cell repertoires in COVID-19. Using immunoSEQ multiplex PCR, the repertoire was profiled, and TCRdb retains in-frame clones only, with some absent. The table has about 260,000 clones, around nine tenths seen once. Specimen: PBMCs or T cells enriched from blood (not recorded which). These receptors originate from a woman aged 40 to 55 who had been exposed to COVID-19.

The V and J genes are TRBV5-4 and TRBJ2-4; D is possibly TRBD1 (7 bases). The CDR3 loop spans 18 amino acids. V was pared by 0 bases and J by 0 bases, with 16 bases between. Germline V gives CDR1 SGHNT, CDR2 YYREEE (reference sequence). As DNA, the CDR3 is TGTGCCAGCAGCTTGGCCGGAGGGGGCGATAGAGCCAAAAACATTCAGTACTTC. Encoded protein: CASSLAGGGDRAKNIQYF.

This clone occurred once. The chain uses TRBV3-1 (or the pseudogene TRBV3-2) and TRBJ1-4, with D perhaps matching TRBD1 (6 bases). In germline, CDR1 is LGHDT, CDR2 YNNKEL (reference sequence). This CDR3 has 16 residues. V was shortened by 1 base and J by 7 bases, with 16 bases between the two germline ends. CDR3 protein: CASSQGPGRGLEKLFF. The CDR3 DNA is TGTGCCAGCAGCCAAGGACCCGGCAGGGGCCTTGAAAAACTGTTTTTT.

The chain is built from TRBV6-5 and TRBJ1-4; a weak D match, TRBD1 (5 bases). CDR3 size: 15 residues. Germline CDR1 and CDR2: MNHEY and SVGAGI. Trimming shortened V by 1 base and J by 8 bases, and 14 bases separated the two germline ends. The CDR3 sequence: CASSYLLGEGEKLFF. The DNA for the CDR3 is TGTGCCAGCAGTTACTTACTAGGGGAGGGGGAAAAACTGTTTTTT.

This clone was counted only a few times. The chain employs TRBV6-2 or TRBV6-3 and TRBJ1-2, with D unresolved. Germline assignment: CDR1 MNHEY and CDR2 SVGEGT. Deletions cut 2 bases from V and 8 bases from J, with 6 bases between. CDR3 length: 11 amino acids. DNA for the CDR3: TGTGCCAGCAGTTACGTGGGCGGCTACACCTTC. Its protein product is CASSYVGGYTF.

The CDR3 is CATSDGGYNEQFF. The CDR3, as DNA: TGTGCCACCAGTGACGGGGGGTACAATGAGCAGTTCTTC. The V gene is TRBV24-1, the J gene TRBJ2-1; 7 nucleotides agree with TRBD2. Germline lookup yields CDR1 KGHDR and CDR2 SFDVKD. The CDR3 contains 13 residues. The junction had 0 bases not matched to a gene; V was cut back by 4 bases and J by 4 bases.

This clone showed up just a few times. The chain has TRBV4-2 and TRBJ1-4, with 9 nucleotides matching TRBD1. The J segment lost 4 bases and the V segment lost 2 bases, leaving 5 bases of the junction unmatched. The germline gives CDR1 LGHNA, CDR2 YNFKEQ. The CDR3 contains 16 residues. The CDR3 nucleotides read TGTGCCAGCAGCCAACGGACAGGGGCCAATAATGAAAAACTGTTTTTT. The encoded protein is CASSQRTGANNEKLFF.

This clone was recorded only once. This rearrangement joins TRBV7-2 to TRBJ1-1; the D is unclear. V lost 3 bases to trimming and J lost 10 bases, with 15 bases between them. CDR1 SGHTA and CDR2 FQGNSA come from the germline V gene. CDR3 size: 13 residues. CDR3 amino acids: CASSFETWRGAFF. The CDR3 bases are TGTGCCAGCAGCTTCGAGACCTGGCGAGGAGCTTTCTTT. Full variable domain (missing parts from reference TRBV7-2 and TRBJ1-1): GAGVSQSPSNKVTEKGKDVELRCDPISGHTALYWYRQSLGQGLEFLIYFQGNSAPDKSGLPSDRFSAERTGGSVSTLTIQRTQQEDSAVYLCASSFETWRGAFFGQGTRLTVV.

This chain joins TRBV28 and TRBJ1-6; D gene unclear. Germline CDR1 is MDHEN and CDR2 is SYDVKM. This CDR3 is built from 12 residues. Trimming cost V 8 bases and J 11 bases, with 13 bases left between them. The CDR3 spells CASGESGTPLHF. CDR3 bases: TGTGCCAGCGGGGAATCGGGGACACCCCTCCACTTT.